This T cell receptor (beta chain) stems from a study of cytomegalovirus exposure and HLA in healthy donors. In the PCR, 60 Vbeta and 13 Jbeta primers were used. Measured with immunoSEQ multiplex PCR; TCRdb has only the in-frame clones, and not every one. The sample includes 210,000 or so clones, approximately 82% seen only once; the top ten take 0.5% to 0.7%. Study observations and caveats: Researchers reportedly found TCR beta sequences accurately predicted most subjects' HLA-A and HLA-B alleles.

Per germline, CDR1 SNHLY and CDR2 FYNNEI. The CDR3 has 12 residues. Between the trimmed V and J ends, which lost 7 bases and 4 bases, there was a span of 11 bases. This clone was detected only once. What it recognizes is unknown. The receptor comes from a woman aged 40-49 years in good health and CMV-seronegative. The gene calls are TRBV2 and TRBJ2-7; tentatively, D is TRBD1 (6 bases). Sequenced material: PBMCs. CDR3 nucleotides: TGTGCCAGCAATAGACAGGAATACGAGCAGTACTTC. This translates into CASNRQEYEQYF.